Sequencing of this T cell receptor beta chain was carried out in a study of shared clonotypes between healthy human individuals. Regarding the study as a whole: Rarefaction showed that sequencing of sorted subsets was incomplete (despite large depth). Represented diversity (both genetic and exposure-history) was limited by the small number of donors.

CDR3 length: 9 residues. Germline loops: CDR1 DFQATT, CDR2 SNEGSKA (reference sequence). Trimming stripped 3 bases from V and 11 bases from J, with 7 bases between. DNA at roughly 0.2 ug, 25,000 to 35,000 T cell genomes, went into sorted-subset replicate PCRs. The method was immunoSEQ multiplex PCR; TCRdb's version includes in-frame clones alone and lacks a portion of them. The data contain a few hundred thousand clones, about 95% of them singletons. This clone was found a few times. No antigen is known for it. Naive-designated CD8 cells lacked CD45RO, were positively enriched for CCR7, and omitted terminally differentiated effector memory CD45RA+ cells.

The sequencing sample was made of naive CD8+ T cells sorted from blood. The V gene is TRBV20-1, the J gene TRBJ1-1; D call uncertain. This clonotype was obtained from a woman aged 25 to 45 in good health. This CDR3 reads CSARVEAFF. The CDR3 region has the DNA TGCAGTGCTAGGGTGGAGGCTTTCTTT.